The 9 T cell receptor beta chains in this list originate from one sample, sequenced in a study of T-cell reconstitution after alpha-beta-depleted transplantation in children (dated by TCRdb to the mid-2010s). The library was generated by PCR. The sample was run on an Illumina HiSeq 2500. TCR libraries were prepared with molecular barcoding, using unique molecular identifiers to normalize TCRbeta repertoire quantification. TCRdb ran its own pipeline on the public reads, namely fastp trimming at Q25 and MiXCR clone calling, and kept in-frame beta chains. All rows with the same CDR3 protein become a single entry with the most common DNA and genes. Present in this sample are about 210,000 distinct CDR3 sequences, over 15% of which were seen just once. Around 45% of the sample is held by the ten biggest clonotypes. This sample's treatment or condition label indicates: allogeneic hematopoietic cell transplantation with graft depleted of TCRalphabeta T cells and CD19 B cells.

This specimen was PBMCs, mostly from graft donor cells, taken 360 days after TCRalphabeta/CD19-depleted stem cell transplant. These receptors were taken from a male patient between 2 and 10 years old who had a stem cell transplant for acute lymphoblastic leukemia, so the T cells may come from the graft donor.

V is TRBV18 and J is TRBJ2-7; the D is unclear. This CDR3 is 14 amino acids long. V was cut by 2 bases and J by 6 bases, with 14 bases left in between. The germline V gene encodes CDR1 KGHSH and CDR2 LQKENI. CDR3 sequence (DNA): TGTGCCAGCTCACCAGGCGCAGGCCCATCCGAGCAGTACTTC. This gives the protein CASSPGAGPSEQYF.

In this sample, this clonotype turned up many times. Here the CDR3 reads CAIRSGTGELFF. The DNA for the CDR3 is TGTGCCATCCGATCGGGGACCGGGGAGCTGTTTTTT. The rearrangement links TRBV10-3 to TRBJ2-2, with D possibly TRBD2 on 5 matching bases. Trimming took off 8 bases at V and 5 bases at J, with 9 bases between the two ends. Germline V CDR1 and CDR2: ENHRY, SYGVKD. The CDR3 has 12 residues.

V is TRBV7-9 and J is TRBJ1-5; 8 bases fit TRBD1. The CDR3 runs 16 residues. J lost 6 bases, V lost 2 bases, and 9 bases had no gene match. Germline V lookup: CDR1 SEHNR, CDR2 FQNEAQ (reference sequence). For the CDR3, the DNA is TGTGCCAGCAGCTTATGGACAGGGCTTTCTGGTCAGCCCCAGCATTTT. Translating it yields CASSLWTGLSGQPQHF.

This clonotype was seen many times. The chain has TRBV24-1 and TRBJ2-2; no definite D call. The CDR3 spans 13 residues. V lost 9 bases and J lost 5, with 12 bases in between. Looked up from germline, CDR1 is KGHDR and CDR2 is SFDVKD. CDR3 sequence (DNA): TGTGCCACCGAAAGGACCAAGACCGGGGAGCTGTTTTTT. This gives the protein CATERTKTGELFF.

This clonotype was detected a few times. This chain connects TRBV28 to TRBJ2-2, with D hard to call. CDR1 is MDHEN, CDR2 SYDVKM, per germline. Trimming removed 3 bases at V and 1 base at J, with 9 bases between. The CDR3 loop spans 15 amino acids. CDR3 sequence reads: CASSFASLNTGELFF. The CDR3 DNA is TGTGCCAGCAGTTTTGCGTCCCTGAACACCGGGGAGCTGTTTTTT.

This clonotype was seen ten or more times. The rearrangement uses TRBV7-8 and TRBJ2-4, with D possibly matching TRBD2 (6 bases). Trimming took 5 bases from V and 0 from J, leaving 17 bases between them. Germline V gene lookup returns CDR1 SGHVS and CDR2 FQNEAQ. The CDR3 is 17 amino acids. CDR3 coding DNA: TGTGCCAGCAGCAATTCCTTGGGGGGAGTAGCCAAAAACATTCAGTACTTC. This translates into CASSNSLGGVAKNIQYF. Using reference TRBV7-8 and TRBJ2-4 for the parts outside the CDR3, the full variable domain is GAGVSQSPRYKVAKRGQDVALRCDPISGHVSLFWYQQALGQGPEFLTYFQNEAQLDKSGLPSDRFFAERPEGSVSTLKIQRTQQEDSAVYLCASSNSLGGVAKNIQYFGAGTRLSVL.

This clonotype showed up many times. CDR3 residues: CSARDPRGVDGYTF. The CDR3 nucleotides read TGCAGTGCTAGAGACCCTAGAGGAGTGGATGGCTACACCTTC. J is TRBJ1-2 and V is TRBV20-1; D ambiguous. There are 14 residues in the CDR3. V gave up 0 bases and J gave up 6 bases, with 14 bases separating them. Germline V CDR1 and CDR2: DFQATT, SNEGSKA (reference sequence).

This clonotype was seen a few times. The V gene is TRBV20-1, the J gene TRBJ1-5; D is unresolved. This CDR3 has 13 amino acids. The V end was cut by 5 bases, the J end by 3 bases, with 11 bases between. Germline-derived CDR1 and CDR2 are DFQATT and SNEGSKA (reference sequence). CDR3 nucleotides: TGCAGTGCTCTGTGGTCCACCAATCAGCCCCAGCATTTT. This translates into CSALWSTNQPQHF.

This clonotype was counted only a few times. The J gene is TRBJ2-7, the V gene TRBV12-3 or TRBV12-4; possibly TRBD1 for D (6 bases). This CDR3 has 17 amino acids. Trimming stripped 5 bases from V and 0 bases from J, with 20 bases between. The CDR3 reads CASSPLIQGPLSYEQYF. Written as DNA, the CDR3 is TGTGCCAGCAGTCCCTTAATTCAGGGGCCCCTCTCCTACGAGCAGTACTTC.